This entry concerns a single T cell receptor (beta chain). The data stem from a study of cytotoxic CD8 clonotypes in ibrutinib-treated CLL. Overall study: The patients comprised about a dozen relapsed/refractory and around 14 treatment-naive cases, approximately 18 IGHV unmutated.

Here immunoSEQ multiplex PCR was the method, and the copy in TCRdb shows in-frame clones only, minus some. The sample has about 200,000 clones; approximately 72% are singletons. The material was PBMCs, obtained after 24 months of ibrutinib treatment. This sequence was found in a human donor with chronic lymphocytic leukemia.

The CDR3 nucleotides read TGTGCCAGCAGCGGTTACTACGAGCAGTACTTC. Translating it yields CASSGYYEQYF. The V gene is TRBV7-9, the J gene TRBJ2-7; D remains unclear. Trimming shortened V by 5 bases and J by 3 bases, and 5 bases separated the two germline ends. Germline V CDR1 and CDR2: SEHNR, FQNEAQ (reference sequence). The CDR3 loop spans 11 amino acids.